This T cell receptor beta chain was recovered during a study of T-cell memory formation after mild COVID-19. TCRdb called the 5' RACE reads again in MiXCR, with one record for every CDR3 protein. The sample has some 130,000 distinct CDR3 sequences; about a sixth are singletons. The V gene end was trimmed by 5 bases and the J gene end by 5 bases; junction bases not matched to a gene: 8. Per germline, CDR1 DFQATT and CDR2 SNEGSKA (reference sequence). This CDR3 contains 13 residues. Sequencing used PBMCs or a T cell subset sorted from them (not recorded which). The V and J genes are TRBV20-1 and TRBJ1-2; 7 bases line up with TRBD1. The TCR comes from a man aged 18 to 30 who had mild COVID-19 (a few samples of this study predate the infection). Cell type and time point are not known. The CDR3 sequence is CSAPRQGWYGYTF. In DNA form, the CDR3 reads TGCAGTGCTCCAAGACAGGGATGGTATGGCTACACCTTC.